These 2 T cell receptor beta chains share one sample of origin, sequenced in a study of blood T cell repertoires in COVID-19. Assay: immunoSEQ multiplex PCR; the TCRdb copy retains only in-frame clones and omits some. The sample lists about 240,000 clones, around 85% occurring once. Material: peripheral blood. All receptors come from a man between 60 and 70 years old with acute or convalescent COVID-19.

This clone was counted between two and nine times. This sample also contains other DNA sequences that code for the same CDR3. The gene calls are TRBV6-1 and TRBJ2-7, with D possibly TRBD2 on 5 matching bases. V was shortened by 0 bases and J by 3 bases, with 9 bases between the two germline ends. CDR3 length equals 14 residues. Germline V gene sequence: CDR1 MNHNS, CDR2 SASEGT. This CDR3 reads CASSEALAVYEQYF. The CDR3 bases are TGTGCCAGCAGTGAAGCGCTAGCTGTCTACGAGCAGTACTTC.

This chain connects TRBV20-1 to TRBJ2-7; the D gene is possibly TRBD1 (5 bases). The CDR3 sequence is 11 residues long. Germline CDR1 reads DFQATT; CDR2 reads SNEGSKA (reference sequence). The V end lost 8 bases, the J end lost 6 bases, and 14 bases lay between the germline ends. The CDR3, as DNA: TGCAGTTTAGCAGGGTCGGCCGAGCAGTACTTC. Translated, it gives CSLAGSAEQYF.